The subject of this entry is one TCR beta chain. The data were taken from a study of cytomegalovirus exposure and HLA in healthy donors. The PCR contained 60 Vbeta and 13 Jbeta primers. This table comes from immunoSEQ multiplex PCR, and its TCRdb copy is limited to in-frame clones, with some not included. The sample includes about 130,000 clones, 75% to 90% of them seen just once. After removal of 4 bases from V and 0 bases from J, the junction contained 5 bases not matched to a gene. The germline V gene encodes CDR1 SGDLS and CDR2 YYNGEE. The CDR3 runs 15 residues. V usage is TRBV9 and J usage is TRBJ2-3; 7 bases are shared with TRBD1. This clonotype was obtained from a man aged 40-50 years in good health and CMV-seronegative. Sequenced: PBMCs. CDR3 bases: TGTGCCAGCAGCCCCGGGACAGCAAGCACAGATACGCAGTATTTT. Translating it yields CASSPGTASTDTQYF.